These T cell receptor beta chains were read from a single sample in a study of blood T cell repertoires in COVID-19. The repertoire was sequenced with immunoSEQ multiplex PCR; TCRdb's copy has only in-frame clones and lacks some. Altogether about 160,000 clones are present, roughly 90% being singletons, with the ten largest covering roughly 2.8%. Sequenced: peripheral blood. Receptors originate from a man in his fifties or sixties with acute or convalescent COVID-19. CDR3s include the opening cysteine and the closing phenylalanine or tryptophan. The D gene is left open where the match is weak. Expanded clones get a size class; other rows say once, few or many, or leave the size out.

once,TRBV7-2,14,-,TRBJ1-1,TGTGCCAGCAGCCAATCTCCTAGTCGGACTGAAGCTTTCTTT,CASSQSPSRTEAFF
-,TRBV6-6,13,-,TRBJ1-4,TGTGCCAGCAGTGACAGAGGTGGGGAAAAACTGTTTTTT,CASSDRGGEKLFF
-,TRBV19,13,-,TRBJ1-1,TGTGCCAGTAGTGAACAGGGTCGCACTGAAGCTTTCTTT,CASSEQGRTEAFF
-,TRBV7-9,13,-,TRBJ1-4,TGTGCCAGCAGCTTAGTCGGGAATGAAAAACTGTTTTTT,CASSLVGNEKLFF
-,TRBV29-1,14,-,TRBJ1-5,TGCAGCGTTGCAGTTTGTCCGATCAATCAGCCCCAGCATTTT,CSVAVCPINQPQHF
-,TRBV18,14,-,TRBJ2-7,TGTGCCAGCTCACCTGGTACTCGCTCCTACGAGCAGTACTTC,CASSPGTRSYEQYF
-,TRBV18,16,-,TRBJ2-3,TGTGCCAGCTCGGCGTTGAACCAGGGGACCAGGGATACGCAGTATTTT,CASSALNQGTRDTQYF
-,TRBV19,15,TRBD2,TRBJ2-2,TGTGCCAGTAGTATAGCAGGGAGGGCCACCGGGGAGCTGTTTTTT,CASSIAGRATGELFF
-,TRBV7-3,15,-,TRBJ1-6,TGTGCCAGCAGCTTATCAGGGATAATTAATTCACCCCTCCACTTT,CASSLSGIINSPLHF
-,TRBV24-1,14,TRBD2,TRBJ2-3,TGTGCCACCACCCCGGGGAGGGCCACAGATACGCAGTATTTT,CATTPGRATDTQYF
-,TRBV19,13,TRBD1,TRBJ2-7,TGTGCCAGTAGCCGGACAGGGTCCTACGAGCAGTACTTC,CASSRTGSYEQYF
once,TRBV24-1,13,TRBD2,TRBJ2-3,TGTGCCACCGGTGACCGGGGGGGCGATACGCAGTATTTT,CATGDRGGDTQYF
-,TRBV21-1,19,-,TRBJ1-5,TGTGCCAGCAGCAAGGGTGCGGTCGGCAAACGTAGTTTTAATCAGCCCCAGCATTTT,CASSKGAVGKRSFNQPQHF
-,TRBV5-1,13,-,TRBJ2-7,TGCGCCAGCAGCTTGGTCGGTAGCTACGAGCAGTACTTC,CASSLVGSYEQYF
-,TRBV6-5,15,TRBD1,TRBJ2-7,TGTGCCAGCAGTATGGCCGGGACAGGGTACTACGAGCAGTACTTC,CASSMAGTGYYEQYF
-,TRBV9,13,-,TRBJ1-5,TGTGCCAGCAGCAGGGGGAAGGGTCAGCCCCAGCATTTT,CASSRGKGQPQHF
-,TRBV3-1/TRBV3-2,14,TRBD1,TRBJ2-1,TGTGCCAGCAGCCGCGGGGACAGGATTAATGAGCAGTTCTTC,CASSRGDRINEQFF
once,TRBV11-2,18,-,TRBJ1-1,TGTGCCAGCAGCTTAGTGTTTGGGGGGGCGCGGTGGAACACTGAAGCTTTCTTT,CASSLVFGGARWNTEAFF
-,TRBV5-1,14,-,TRBJ1-1,TGCGCCAGCAGGCTGGGGCTTTTGAACACTGAAGCTTTCTTT,CASRLGLLNTEAFF
few,TRBV1,15,-,TRBJ2-5,TGCACCAGCAGCCAAAAGACTAGCGGGGGGGAGACCCAGTACTTC,CTSSQKTSGGETQYF
-,TRBV7-2,12,-,TRBJ1-2,TGTGCCAGCAGCTCCACAGGGTATGGCTACACCTTC,CASSSTGYGYTF
-,TRBV6-4,15,TRBD1,TRBJ2-7,TGTGCCAGCAGTTCGGCGGACAGGTCGGGCTACGAGCAGTACTTC,CASSSADRSGYEQYF
-,TRBV3-1/TRBV3-2,19,-,TRBJ2-4,TGTGCCAGCAGCCAAGCACCCCCCCAGCGCCGGGGAGTGGAAAACATTCAGTACTTC,CASSQAPPQRRGVENIQYF
-,TRBV5-4,13,TRBD1,TRBJ1-2,TGTGCCAGCAGCGCCCCAGGACAGGGCGGCTACACCTTC,CASSAPGQGGYTF
-,TRBV28,15,-,TRBJ1-1,TGTGCCAGCAGTCCAACCACCATTAGAAACGCTGAAGCTTTCTTT,CASSPTTIRNAEAFF
-,TRBV5-1,14,TRBD2,TRBJ2-4,TGCGCCAGCAGCTTTAGCGGGTTGAGAAACATTCAGTACTTC,CASSFSGLRNIQYF
few,TRBV11-2,15,TRBD1,TRBJ1-5,TGTGCCAGCAGCCTCAGGGGGTATAGCAATCAGCCCCAGCATTTT,CASSLRGYSNQPQHF
-,TRBV2,13,-,TRBJ1-2,TGTGCCAGCAGTGCCCGACAGGTTTATGGCTACACCTTC,CASSARQVYGYTF
-,TRBV18,13,-,TRBJ2-7,TGTGCCAGCTCACCAAGAACCGGAGACGAGCAGTACTTC,CASSPRTGDEQYF
-,TRBV18,15,-,TRBJ1-5,TGTGCCAGCTCACCGGCAGTCAGGGTTGTTAAGCCCCAGCATTTT,CASSPAVRVVKPQHF
-,TRBV12-3/TRBV12-4,13,-,TRBJ1-2,TGTGCCAGCAAAACCGGTAGCGCGGATGGCTACACCTTC,CASKTGSADGYTF
-,TRBV5-1,17,TRBD2,TRBJ2-3,TGCGCCAGCAGCCCTACCGCAGCGGGGGGGCCTGAAGATACGCAGTATTTT,CASSPTAAGGPEDTQYF
-,TRBV5-4,19,TRBD1,TRBJ2-3,TGTGCCAGCAGCTTGGCCCGTCCGGACAGGGCATCCCTCACAGATACGCAGTATTTT,CASSLARPDRASLTDTQYF
-,TRBV12-3/TRBV12-4,12,-,TRBJ2-7,TGTGCCAGCAGCACTCGTTCCTACGAGCAGTACTTC,CASSTRSYEQYF
-,TRBV9,15,TRBD1,TRBJ2-2,TGTGCCAGCAGCCCCGGGACAGGGGGCACCGGGGAGCTGTTTTTT,CASSPGTGGTGELFF
-,TRBV6-6,14,TRBD1,TRBJ1-2,TGTGCCAGCGCGGGGACAGGGGGGTACTATGGCTACACCTTC,CASAGTGGYYGYTF
-,TRBV10-2,16,TRBD1,TRBJ2-3,TGCGCCAGCAGGCAGGGACAGGGTACTAGCACAGATACGCAGTATTTT,CASRQGQGTSTDTQYF
-,TRBV6-6,15,-,TRBJ1-2,TGTGCCAGCAGTTACTCGAGCAGCGAAAACTATGGCTACACCTTC,CASSYSSSENYGYTF
-,TRBV6-5,16,-,TRBJ1-2,TGTGCCAGCAGTTACTCAGGCAGGGGACCGAACTATGGCTACACCTTC,CASSYSGRGPNYGYTF
-,TRBV18,15,TRBD2,TRBJ2-5,TGTGCCAGCTCACCCTCTATCGGGGGGGCCAAGACCCAGTACTTC,CASSPSIGGAKTQYF
once,TRBV11-2,11,-,TRBJ2-1,TGTGCCAGCAGTCGGTCGAGGGAGCAGTTCTTC,CASSRSREQFF
-,TRBV3-1/TRBV3-2,14,-,TRBJ1-2,TGTGCCAGCAGTCTTAGAGCGGACGACTATGGCTACACCTTC,CASSLRADDYGYTF
-,TRBV24-1,16,TRBD1,TRBJ1-2,TGTGCCACCAGTGCTGGTAATTGGGGACAGAACTATGGCTACACCTTC,CATSAGNWGQNYGYTF
-,TRBV19,16,-,TRBJ1-2,TGTGCCAGTAGTAACAAACAGGGTCCAGGCCCAAATGGCTACACCTTC,CASSNKQGPGPNGYTF
-,TRBV12-3/TRBV12-4,12,-,TRBJ1-2,TGTGCCAGCAGTCGCGATCTCTATGGCTACACCTTC,CASSRDLYGYTF
-,TRBV11-2,17,TRBD1,TRBJ1-1,TGTGCCAGCAGAACCCCCGGGACAGGGGGCTCGAACACTGAAGCTTTCTTT,CASRTPGTGGSNTEAFF
-,TRBV6-1,15,-,TRBJ1-2,TGTGCCAGCAGTGAGCCGGGCCAGGGTAACTATGGCTACACCTTC,CASSEPGQGNYGYTF
medium-sized,TRBV5-5,20,-,TRBJ1-4,TGTGCCAGCAGCTTTCGTCCGGCAGGTTGGCAAACTGCAACTAATGAAAAACTGTTTTTT,CASSFRPAGWQTATNEKLFF
-,TRBV24-1,14,-,TRBJ2-1,TGTGCCACCAGTGTTGGGGGGTCCTACAATGAGCAGTTCTTC,CATSVGGSYNEQFF
-,TRBV6-5,15,-,TRBJ2-6,TGTGCCAGCAAACAGGGAACCAATGGGGCCAACGTCCTGACTTTC,CASKQGTNGANVLTF
-,TRBV4-3,15,TRBD1,TRBJ2-7,TGCGCCAGCAGCCAAGATACGGGACAGGTATACGAGCAGTACTTC,CASSQDTGQVYEQYF
once,TRBV9,14,-,TRBJ2-1,TGTGCCAGCAGCGTAGGGAGTAGCGCGGCTTACCAGTTCTTC,CASSVGSSAAYQFF
-,TRBV5-1,15,TRBD2,TRBJ2-1,TGCGCCAGCAGCCCTAGGTCTAGCGGGGGGTACGAGCAGTTCTTC,CASSPRSSGGYEQFF
-,TRBV5-4,14,TRBD1,TRBJ2-5,TGTGCCACCCAAACGAACAGGGGCGGGGAGACCCAGTACTTC,CATQTNRGGETQYF